This T cell receptor beta chain was retrieved from a study of T cell changes during pregnancy in multiple sclerosis. CDR1 is PRHDT, CDR2 FYEKMQ, per germline (reference sequence). The CDR3 loop spans 15 amino acids. Between the trimmed V and J ends, which lost 11 bases and 0 bases, there was a span of 19 bases. The repertoire was sequenced with immunoSEQ multiplex PCR; TCRdb's copy has only in-frame clones and lacks some. In the table there are tens of thousands of clones, under 95% of which are singletons. The receptor was isolated from a female donor with multiple sclerosis, enrolled in a pregnancy study. This rearrangement joins TRBV13 to TRBJ1-2; TRBD1 might be the D (6 bases). Sample: CD8+ T cells from peripheral blood mononuclear cells, taken in the third trimester of pregnancy. CDR3: CALLRLRGTNYGYTF. CDR3 in DNA: TGTGCCCTACTCCGCCTCAGGGGCACTAACTATGGCTACACCTTC.